These 30 T cell receptor beta chains were sequenced from one sample in a study of OX40 agonist ivuxolimab in advanced cancers. This table comes from immunoSEQ multiplex PCR, and its TCRdb copy is limited to in-frame clones, with some not included. The sample carries 60,000 to 80,000 clones, roughly 84% recorded once. The sample in question was CD4+ or CD8+ T cells sorted from blood, obtained in a trial of the OX40 agonist ivuxolimab. Source of these receptors: an adult with an advanced solid tumor such as melanoma, head and neck, liver or kidney cancer.

The chain uses TRBV19 and TRBJ1-3; D call uncertain. Germline V gives CDR1 LNHDA, CDR2 SQIVND (reference sequence). This CDR3 has 15 residues. With 3 bases removed from V and 2 bases from J, the gap between germline ends came to 11 bases. The CDR3 loop reads CASSILSAAGNTIYF. In DNA, the CDR3 is TGTGCCAGTAGTATTCTCAGCGCTGCTGGAAACACCATATATTTT.

J is TRBJ1-2 and V is TRBV6-1; D may be TRBD1 (6 bases). The CDR3 sequence is 13 residues long. The germline CDR1 and CDR2 sequences are MNHNS and SASEGT. Trimming removed 7 bases from V and 8 bases from J, with 17 bases in between. The CDR3 coding sequence is TGTGCCAGCACTATGGGACAAAGGGGAGGCTACACCTTC. Translating it yields CASTMGQRGGYTF.

The V and J genes are TRBV5-6 and TRBJ2-7, with no clear D. V dropped 1 base and J dropped 5 bases, with 10 bases sitting between them. The CDR3 spans 13 residues. In germline, CDR1 is SGHDT, CDR2 YYEEEE. The CDR3 sequence is CASSLSLPDEQYF. The CDR3 DNA follows: TGTGCCAGCAGCTTGTCGCTTCCCGACGAGCAGTACTTC.

The J gene is TRBJ2-5, the V gene TRBV12-5; D not resolved. The CDR3 sequence is 12 residues long. CDR1 and CDR2 (germline): LGHNT, FRNRAP. V was pared by 6 bases and J by 7 bases, with 12 bases between. CDR3 bases: TGTGCTAGTGGCGAAGTTCTTGGGACCCAGTACTTC. It translates to CASGEVLGTQYF. Together with reference TRBV12-5 and TRBJ2-5, the CDR3 gives the full variable domain: DARVTQTPRHKVTEMGQEVTMRCQPILGHNTVFWYRQTMMQGLELLAYFRNRAPLDDSGMPKDRFSAEMPDATLATLKIQPSEPRDSAVYFCASGEVLGTQYFGPGTRLLVL.

There are a few counts of this clone. The genes are TRBV5-6 and TRBJ2-1; 8 nucleotides line up with TRBD2. CDR1 is SGHDT and CDR2 is YYEEEE in the germline V gene. With V trimmed by 1 base and J by 4 bases, 10 bases remained unmatched. The CDR3 totals 17 residues. CDR3 nucleotides: TGTGCCAGCAGCTTGTTCGTCGGACTAGCTGGGTACAATGAGCAGTTCTTC. Protein product: CASSLFVGLAGYNEQFF.

This chain links TRBV29-1 with TRBJ2-3, with a tentative D call TRBD2 (5 bases). Trimming stripped 4 bases from V and 6 bases from J, with 14 bases between. CDR3 size: 13 residues. Germline V gene lookup returns CDR1 SQVTM and CDR2 ANQGSEA. CDR3 region: CSVAVGVGDTQYF. The CDR3 region has the DNA TGCAGCGTTGCTGTCGGGGTCGGGGATACGCAGTATTTT.

The gene calls are TRBV27 and TRBJ2-7; 8 bases match TRBD2. Germline trimming cut 2 bases from V and 3 bases from J; bases unmatched to any gene: 6. CDR1 and CDR2 (germline): MNHEY, SMNVEV (reference sequence). CDR3 length equals 15 residues. The CDR3 DNA follows: TGTGCCAGCAGTTTAAAGGGACTAGATTACTACGAGCAGTACTTC. Its protein product is CASSLKGLDYYEQYF.

This chain joins TRBV4-3 and TRBJ2-1, with a weak D call TRBD1 (5 bases). CDR1 LGHNA and CDR2 YSLEER come from the germline V gene. The CDR3 contains 16 residues. V was cut by 1 base and J by 1 base, with 11 bases left in between. CDR3: CASSQGPQGSYNEQFF. DNA of the CDR3: TGCGCCAGCAGCCAAGGTCCCCAGGGTTCCTACAATGAGCAGTTCTTC.

The V gene is TRBV13, the J gene TRBJ2-1; D unresolved. This CDR3 is built from 13 residues. V was cut by 2 bases and J by 10 bases, with 12 bases left in between. The V gene's germline CDR1 is PRHDT and CDR2 FYEKMQ (reference sequence). In nucleotides, the CDR3 is TGTGCCAGCAGCTTAAGGGTAGGTTGGGAGCAGTTCTTC. As protein: CASSLRVGWEQFF.

This chain uses TRBV28 with TRBJ1-2; 9 nucleotides agree with TRBD1. The CDR3 totals 15 residues. Trimming at V came to 6 bases and at J to 4 bases, leaving 9 bases not matched to a gene. CDR1 is MDHEN and CDR2 is SYDVKM in the germline V gene. CDR3 in amino acids: CASRGQGQGLYGYTF. Written as DNA, the CDR3 is TGTGCCAGCAGGGGACAGGGACAGGGCCTCTATGGCTACACCTTC.

The chain links TRBV7-2 to TRBJ2-5; 7 nucleotides match TRBD2. The CDR3 is 14 amino acids. Germline-derived CDR1 and CDR2 are SGHTA and FQGNSA. V was pared by 0 bases and J by 5 bases, with 3 bases of the junction left unmatched. The CDR3 DNA follows: TGTGCCAGCAGCTTAGCGGCGGGAGAGGAGACCCAGTACTTC. The encoded protein is CASSLAAGEETQYF.

This chain links TRBV27 with TRBJ2-2; 9 nucleotides agree with TRBD1. The CDR3 is 15 amino acids. The V gene's germline CDR1 is MNHEY and CDR2 SMNVEV (reference sequence). J lost 5 bases, V lost 5 bases, and 6 bases had no gene match. CDR3 DNA: TGTGCCAGCAGTCCAGACAGGGGGGATACCGGGGAGCTGTTTTTT. It encodes CASSPDRGDTGELFF.

This clone was seen a few times. V is TRBV7-9 and J is TRBJ1-1, with 11 bases matching TRBD1. The CDR3 contains 14 residues. The germline V gene has CDR1 SEHNR and CDR2 FQNEAQ (reference sequence). V lost 3 bases to trimming and J lost 4 bases; unmatched junction nucleotides: 1. This CDR3 is CASSFGTGGTEAFF. CDR3 in DNA: TGTGCCAGCAGCTTTGGGACAGGGGGCACTGAAGCTTTCTTT.

V and J are TRBV11-3 and TRBJ1-1, with a possible D match to TRBD1 (5 bases). This CDR3 has 13 residues. The germline V gene has CDR1 SGHNT and CDR2 YENEEA. V lost 1 base and J lost 5, with 8 bases in between. CDR3 DNA: TGTGCCAGCAGCTTAGGGAGGGGAACTGAAGCTTTCTTT. It specifies CASSLGRGTEAFF.

This rearrangement joins TRBV27 to TRBJ2-1, with 7 bases identical to TRBD2. The CDR3 is 18 amino acids. V trimming: 1 base; J trimming: 5 bases; junction bases outside the gene matches: 14. Looked up from germline, CDR1 is MNHEY and CDR2 is SMNVEV (reference sequence). The CDR3: CASSLFPPRLAADNEQFF. The CDR3 DNA sequence: TGTGCCAGCAGTTTATTCCCCCCGCGACTAGCAGCCGACAATGAGCAGTTCTTC.

V and J are TRBV28 and TRBJ2-5; the D gene is possibly TRBD2 (6 bases). This CDR3 is 16 amino acids long. The V end lost 4 bases, the J end lost 2 bases, and 17 bases lay between the germline ends. CDR1 MDHEN and CDR2 SYDVKM come from the germline V gene. CDR3 coding DNA: TGTGCCAGCAGTTCAGATATCGGGACTCGGCAAGAGACCCAGTACTTC. Residues: CASSSDIGTRQETQYF. The full variable domain, its missing parts supplied by reference TRBV28 and TRBJ2-5, is DVKVTQSSRYLVKRTGEKVFLECVQDMDHENMFWYRQDPGLGLRLIYFSYDVKMKEKGDIPEGYSVSREKKERFSLILESASTNQTSMYLCASSSDIGTRQETQYFGPGTRLLVL.

CDR3 nucleotides: TGCGCCAGCACCTACAGCGGTCGAGCGGGAGGGGTCGGCGAGCAGTACTTC. Encoded protein: CASTYSGRAGGVGEQYF. V gene TRBV5-1 combines with J gene TRBJ2-5; TRBD2 agrees at 10 bases. The J call may be in error: the DNA end matches TRBJ2-7 better. Germline V gene sequence: CDR1 SGHRS, CDR2 YFSETQ. The CDR3 consists of 17 residues.

This chain links TRBV5-8 with TRBJ1-1; perhaps TRBD1 as D (6 bases). V lost 6 bases and J 3 bases, leaving 15 bases between the germline ends. Germline V lookup: CDR1 SGHTS, CDR2 YDEGEE. CDR3 size: 14 residues. In DNA form, the CDR3 reads TGTGCCAGCACCCTCGACAGGTCCTACACTGAAGCTTTCTTT. Translating gives CASTLDRSYTEAFF.

This clone was seen only a few times. This chain connects TRBV5-1 to TRBJ2-1; TRBD2 aligns across 13 bases. CDR3 length: 22 residues. With V trimmed by 3 bases and J by 2 bases, 20 bases remained unmatched. CDR1 and CDR2 (germline): SGHRS, YFSETQ. Written as DNA, the CDR3 is TGCGCCAGCAGCTACCGGATACCTACTAGCGGGAGGGCCTTGGGAACCTACAATGAGCAGTTCTTC. Residues: CASSYRIPTSGRALGTYNEQFF.

This clone was detected only once. In DNA, the CDR3 is TGTGCCAGCACCACACCTAGCGGGAGGGAAATGGGCGAGCAGTACTTC. Translation gives CASTTPSGREMGEQYF. The chain recombines TRBV2 with TRBJ2-7, with 12 bases lining up with TRBD2. The germline V gene has CDR1 SNHLY and CDR2 FYNNEI. Unmatched junction bases numbered 13, after V lost 7 bases and J lost 6 bases. This CDR3 is 16 amino acids long.

The CDR3 loop reads CASSLGPSGEAFF. The CDR3 DNA is TGTGCCAGCAGCTTAGGGCCGTCCGGAGAAGCTTTCTTT. V and J are TRBV11-3 and TRBJ1-1, with D unclear. The CDR3 runs 13 residues. Between the trimmed V and J ends, which lost 1 base and 8 bases, there was a span of 11 bases. In germline, CDR1 is SGHNT, CDR2 YENEEA.

The chain carries TRBV7-9 and TRBJ2-2; D not resolved. V was shortened by 3 bases and J by 4 bases, with 6 bases between the two germline ends. The CDR3 has 13 amino acids. Per germline, CDR1 SEHNR and CDR2 FQNEAQ (reference sequence). DNA for the CDR3: TGTGCCAGCAGCTTTAGTCCCACCGGGGAGCTGTTTTTT. Protein sequence: CASSFSPTGELFF.

The rearrangement links TRBV11-2 to TRBJ1-1, with D possibly matching TRBD1 (5 bases). V was clipped by 1 base and J by 4 bases, with 10 bases between them. The length of the CDR3 is 14 residues. Germline V lookup: CDR1 SGHAT, CDR2 FQNNGV. The CDR3 sequence: CASSLVGDGTEAFF. The CDR3, as DNA: TGTGCCAGCAGCTTAGTGGGGGACGGCACTGAAGCTTTCTTT.

The chain employs TRBV5-5 and TRBJ1-5; D not certain. CDR1 is SGHKS and CDR2 is YYEKEE in the germline V gene (reference sequence). CDR3 size: 13 residues. V shed 0 bases and J shed 4 bases, with 5 bases lying between them. CDR3 sequence (DNA): TGTGCCAGCAGCTTGGCAGGAAATCAGCCCCAGCATTTT. This gives the protein CASSLAGNQPQHF.

The J gene is TRBJ2-7, the V gene TRBV10-3; perhaps TRBD2 as D (7 bases). The CDR3 is made up of 16 amino acids. V dropped 10 bases and J dropped 6 bases, with 28 bases sitting between them. From germline, CDR1 is ENHRY and CDR2 SYGVKD. The CDR3 DNA sequence: TGTGCCACCGCCAGGGGAAGGGAGGGCCCTTCGGGCGAGCAGTACTTC. Translating it yields CATARGREGPSGEQYF.

The chain employs TRBV5-1 and TRBJ2-1; the match to TRBD2 covers 9 bases. Germline CDR1 SGHRS, CDR2 YFSETQ. V gave up 1 base and J gave up 2 bases; unmatched junction bases: 4. CDR3 length equals 16 residues. CDR3 nucleotide sequence: TGCGCCAGCAGCTTGTCAGGCGGGAGGGCCTACAATGAGCAGTTCTTC. It translates to CASSLSGGRAYNEQFF.

V usage is TRBV7-2 and J usage is TRBJ2-4; TRBD2 matches at 8 bases. CDR1 and CDR2 (germline): SGHTA, FQGNSA. V shed 6 bases, J shed 6 bases, and the junction held 7 bases outside the gene matches. This CDR3 spans 14 amino acids. DNA of the CDR3: TGTGCCAGCAGGTCCGCGGGGGGCGGAAACATTCAGTACTTC. Translation gives CASRSAGGGNIQYF.

The chain joins TRBV19 to TRBJ2-3; D remains ambiguous. V lost 6 bases and J lost 2, with 12 bases in between. The length of the CDR3 is 14 residues. The germline CDR1 and CDR2 sequences are LNHDA and SQIVND (reference sequence). CDR3 DNA: TGTGCCAGTAGCCCAAGAGTCCTCACAGATACGCAGTATTTT. It is translated as CASSPRVLTDTQYF. The full variable domain, in which reference TRBV19 and TRBJ2-3 provide the parts outside the CDR3, is DGGITQSPKYLFRKEGQNVTLSCEQNLNHDAMYWYRQDPGQGLRLIYYSQIVNDFQKGDIAEGYSVSREKKESFPLTVTSAQKNPTAFYLCASSPRVLTDTQYFGPGTRLTVL.

The V call is TRBV6-6, the J call TRBJ2-7; D call uncertain. The germline V and J ends were trimmed by 6 bases and 3 bases, with 6 bases remaining between them. The germline CDR1 and CDR2 sequences are MNHNY and SVGAGI (reference sequence). CDR3 length equals 11 residues. The CDR3 sequence is CASSRNYEQYF. CDR3 bases: TGTGCCAGCAGCCGCAACTACGAGCAGTACTTC.

The rearrangement joins TRBV10-3 to TRBJ1-1, with 7 nucleotides matching TRBD1. The CDR3 covers 14 residues. Germline-derived CDR1 and CDR2 are ENHRY and SYGVKD. V dropped 3 bases and J dropped 4; count of bases not matched to a gene: 5. The CDR3 bases are TGTGCCATCAGTGAAACAGGGGTGGGCACTGAAGCTTTCTTT. Protein product: CAISETGVGTEAFF.